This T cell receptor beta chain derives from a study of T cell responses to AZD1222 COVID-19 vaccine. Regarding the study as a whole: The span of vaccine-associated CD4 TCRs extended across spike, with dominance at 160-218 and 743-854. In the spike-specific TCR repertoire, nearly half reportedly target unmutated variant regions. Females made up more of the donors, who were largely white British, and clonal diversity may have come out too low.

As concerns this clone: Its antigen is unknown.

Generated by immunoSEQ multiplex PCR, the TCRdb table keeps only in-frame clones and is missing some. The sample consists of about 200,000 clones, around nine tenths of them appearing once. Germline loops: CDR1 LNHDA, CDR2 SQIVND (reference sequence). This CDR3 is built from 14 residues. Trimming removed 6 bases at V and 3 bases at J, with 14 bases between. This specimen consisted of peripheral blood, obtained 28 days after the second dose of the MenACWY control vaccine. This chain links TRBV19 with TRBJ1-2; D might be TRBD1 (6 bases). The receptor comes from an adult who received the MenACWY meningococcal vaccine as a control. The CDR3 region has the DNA TGTGCCAGTAGCGTTTTGGGGGCGGACTATGGCTACACCTTC. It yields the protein CASSVLGADYGYTF.